The rows below give T cell receptor beta chains drawn from one sample of a study of control samples from healthy donors and cancer patients. TCRdb keeps only in-frame clones here, not all; method: immunoSEQ multiplex PCR. This sample yields 65,000 to 85,000 clones, of which around nine tenths are seen a single time; around 9.5% belongs to the top ten. The sample taken for sequencing was PBMCs. These receptors came from a woman between 45 and 60 years old with colorectal cancer. Both conserved end residues are part of each CDR3. A D gene is named only where the DNA matches it firmly. Only some rows state a clone size, as once, few, many or a class for expanded clones.

>15|.|TRBJ1-4|TRBV18|.
CASSPVAETNEKLFF
TGTGCCAGCTCACCAGTCGCGGAGACTAATGAAAAACTGTTTTTT
>16|.|TRBJ1-1|TRBV5-4|TRBD1
CASSLLQGAGSTEAFF
TGTGCCAGCAGCTTACTACAGGGGGCTGGAAGCACTGAAGCTTTCTTT
>14|.|TRBJ1-2|TRBV18|.
CASSPLAQNYGYTF
TGTGCCAGCTCACCACTTGCCCAGAACTATGGCTACACCTTC
>11|.|TRBJ2-3|TRBV20-1|.
CSARGLYTQYF
TGCAGTGCCCGCGGACTCTATACGCAGTATTTT
>16|.|TRBJ2-6|TRBV28|.
CASTKGGAFGANVLTF
TGTGCCAGCACTAAAGGGGGGGCGTTTGGGGCCAACGTCCTGACTTTC
>15|.|TRBJ1-5|TRBV19|TRBD1
CASSIAGGGYQPQHF
TGTGCCAGTAGTATTGCAGGGGGCGGGTACCAGCCCCAGCATTTT
>15|.|TRBJ2-2|TRBV18|.
CASSPSDRVTGELFF
TGTGCCAGCTCACCTTCTGACCGGGTCACCGGGGAGCTGTTTTTT
>15|.|TRBJ1-2|TRBV27|.
CASSLEMGQNYGYTF
TGTGCCAGCAGTTTAGAAATGGGGCAGAACTATGGCTACACCTTC
>14|.|TRBJ2-2|TRBV2|.
CASAEGANTGELFF
TGTGCCAGCGCGGAAGGAGCGAACACCGGGGAGCTGTTTTTT
>14|.|TRBJ2-1|TRBV7-2|.
CASSLAHRVNEQFF
TGTGCCAGCAGCTTAGCGCATAGGGTCAATGAGCAGTTCTTC
>14|.|TRBJ1-5|TRBV28|.
CASKPLRSWQPQHF
TGTGCCAGCAAGCCTCTTAGATCATGGCAGCCCCAGCATTTT
>17|.|TRBJ1-2|TRBV4-3|.
CASSVRRGQRANYGYTF
TGCGCCAGCAGCGTTCGAAGGGGACAACGAGCTAACTATGGCTACACCTTC
>15|.|TRBJ1-4|TRBV4-1|.
CASSQEGGFGEKLFF
TGCGCCAGCAGCCAAGAAGGGGGATTTGGTGAAAAACTGTTTTTT
>16|.|TRBJ1-6|TRBV2|TRBD1
CASSERVKGAGSPLHF
TGTGCCAGCAGTGAGAGGGTAAAGGGGGCTGGATCACCCCTCCACTTT
>15|.|TRBJ2-1|TRBV19|.
CASSISGSSYNEQFF
TGTGCCAGTAGTATCTCGGGGAGCTCCTACAATGAGCAGTTCTTC
>12|.|TRBJ1-6|TRBV7-2|.
CASSPIPSPLHF
TGTGCCAGCAGCCCCATACCATCACCCCTCCACTTT
>13|.|TRBJ2-1|TRBV24-1|.
CATSTGLFYEQFF
TGTGCCACGTCTACAGGGTTATTCTATGAGCAGTTCTTC
>13|.|TRBJ1-5|TRBV12-3/TRBV12-4|.
CASRQLSNQPQHF
TGTGCCAGCAGGCAGCTTAGCAATCAGCCCCAGCATTTT
>13|.|TRBJ2-5|TRBV12-3/TRBV12-4|.
CASSPLTAETQYF
TGTGCCAGCAGTCCTTTAACCGCAGAGACCCAGTACTTC
>14|.|TRBJ1-2|TRBV19|.
CASSIAGGPGGYTF
TGTGCCAGTAGTATAGCTGGAGGGCCGGGCGGCTACACCTTC
>14|.|TRBJ1-1|TRBV28|.
CASSLDSPDTEAFF
TGTGCCAGCAGTTTAGACAGCCCAGACACTGAAGCTTTCTTT
>15|.|TRBJ1-5|TRBV2|.
CASRAELGSNQPQHF
TGTGCCAGCAGGGCCGAGTTAGGTAGCAATCAGCCCCAGCATTTT
>13|once|TRBJ2-1|TRBV7-9|.
CASSEISYSKQFF
TGTGCCAGCAGTGAAATATCCTACAGCAAGCAGTTCTTC
>16|.|TRBJ2-1|TRBV24-1|.
CATSDLDTRSYNEQFF
TGTGCCACCAGTGACCTGGACACTCGCTCCTACAATGAGCAGTTCTTC
>16|.|TRBJ2-2|TRBV18|.
CASSPQGDLNTGELFF
TGTGCCAGCTCACCGCAGGGTGACCTTAACACCGGGGAGCTGTTTTTT
>15|.|TRBJ2-2|TRBV5-1|.
CASSAGTANTGELFF
TGCGCCAGCAGCGCGGGGACCGCGAACACCGGGGAGCTGTTTTTT
>15|.|TRBJ1-5|TRBV27|.
CASSLWGSPNQPQHF
TGTGCCAGCAGTTTATGGGGAAGTCCAAATCAGCCCCAGCATTTT
>16|few|TRBJ1-1|TRBV18|.
CASSQRGGAGNTEAFF
TGTGCCAGCTCACAACGGGGGGGAGCAGGGAACACTGAAGCTTTCTTT
>15|.|TRBJ2-5|TRBV24-1|TRBD1
CATTNGGQGAETQYF
TGTGCCACCACCAACGGGGGACAGGGGGCTGAGACCCAGTACTTC
>16|.|TRBJ1-5|TRBV19|.
CASSPRSGISNQPQHF
TGTGCCAGTAGTCCCCGGTCCGGCATAAGCAATCAGCCCCAGCATTTT
>13|once|TRBJ1-1|TRBV6-5|.
CASSPRQMTEAFF
TGTGCCAGCAGTCCCAGACAGATGACTGAAGCTTTCTTT
>15|.|TRBJ1-6|TRBV7-2|.
CASSIRQASNSPLHF
TGTGCCAGCAGCATCAGACAGGCCTCCAATTCACCCCTCCACTTT
>15|.|TRBJ2-2|TRBV7-2|.
CASSSLATNTGELFF
TGTGCCAGCAGCTCGCTAGCGACGAACACCGGGGAGCTGTTTTTT
>14|.|TRBJ2-5|TRBV7-2|.
CASSLRDGQETQYF
TGTGCCAGCAGCTTACGGGACGGACAAGAGACCCAGTACTTC
>13|.|TRBJ1-2|TRBV6-6|.
CASSLRDHYGYTF
TGTGCCAGCAGCCTGAGGGACCACTATGGCTACACCTTC
>12|once|TRBJ1-3|TRBV28|.
CASSAQGNTIYF
TGTGCCAGCAGTGCACAGGGAAACACCATATATTTT
>15|.|TRBJ1-2|TRBV7-2|.
CASSLQSGTNYGYTF
TGTGCCAGCAGCTTACAGTCCGGGACTAACTATGGCTACACCTTC